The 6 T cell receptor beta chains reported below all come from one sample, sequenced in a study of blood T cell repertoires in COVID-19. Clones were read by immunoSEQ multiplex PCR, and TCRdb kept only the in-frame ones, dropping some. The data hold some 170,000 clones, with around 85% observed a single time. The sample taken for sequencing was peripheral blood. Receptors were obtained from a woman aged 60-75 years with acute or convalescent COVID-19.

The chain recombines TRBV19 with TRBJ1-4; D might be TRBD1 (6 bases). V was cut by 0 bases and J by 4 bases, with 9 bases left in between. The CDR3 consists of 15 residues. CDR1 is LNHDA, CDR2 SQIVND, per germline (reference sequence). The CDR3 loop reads CASSIDTGFNEKLFF. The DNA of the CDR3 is TGTGCCAGTAGTATAGATACAGGGTTTAATGAAAAACTGTTTTTT.

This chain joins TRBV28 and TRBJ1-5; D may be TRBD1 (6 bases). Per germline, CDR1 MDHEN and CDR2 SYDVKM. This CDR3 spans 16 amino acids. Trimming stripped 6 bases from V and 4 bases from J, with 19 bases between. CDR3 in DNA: TGTGCCAGCAGCCAAGGGGGAGCTATGATTAATCAGCCCCAGCATTTT. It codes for CASSQGGAMINQPQHF.

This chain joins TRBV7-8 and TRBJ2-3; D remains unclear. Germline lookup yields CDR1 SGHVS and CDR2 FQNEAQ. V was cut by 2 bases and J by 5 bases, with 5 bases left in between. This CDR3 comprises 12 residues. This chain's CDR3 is CASSLFGDTQYF. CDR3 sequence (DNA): TGTGCCAGCAGCTTATTCGGAGATACGCAGTATTTT. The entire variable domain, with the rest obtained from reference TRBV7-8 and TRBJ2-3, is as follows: GAGVSQSPRYKVAKRGQDVALRCDPISGHVSLFWYQQALGQGPEFLTYFQNEAQLDKSGLPSDRFFAERPEGSVSTLKIQRTQQEDSAVYLCASSLFGDTQYFGPGTRLTVL.

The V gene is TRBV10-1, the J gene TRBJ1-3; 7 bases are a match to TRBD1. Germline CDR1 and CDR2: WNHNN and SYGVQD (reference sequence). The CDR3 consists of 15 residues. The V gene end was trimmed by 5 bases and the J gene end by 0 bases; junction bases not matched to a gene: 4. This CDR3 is CASSLRDSSGNTIYF. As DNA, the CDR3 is TGCGCCAGCAGTCTCCGGGACAGCTCTGGAAACACCATATATTTT.

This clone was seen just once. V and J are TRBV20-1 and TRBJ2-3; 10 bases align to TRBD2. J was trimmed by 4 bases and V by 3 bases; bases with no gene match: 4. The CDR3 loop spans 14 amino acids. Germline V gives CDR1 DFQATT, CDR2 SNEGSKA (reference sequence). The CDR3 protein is CSASASGSPDTQYF. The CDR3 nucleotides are TGCAGTGCTAGTGCTAGCGGGAGCCCAGATACGCAGTATTTT.

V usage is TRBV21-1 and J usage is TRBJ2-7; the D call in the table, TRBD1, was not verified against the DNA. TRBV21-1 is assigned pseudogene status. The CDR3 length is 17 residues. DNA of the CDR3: TGTGCCAGCAGCAAAGAGGGAAGACAGGGAAACTTTTGCGAGCAGTACGTC. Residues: CASSKEGRQGNFCEQYV.